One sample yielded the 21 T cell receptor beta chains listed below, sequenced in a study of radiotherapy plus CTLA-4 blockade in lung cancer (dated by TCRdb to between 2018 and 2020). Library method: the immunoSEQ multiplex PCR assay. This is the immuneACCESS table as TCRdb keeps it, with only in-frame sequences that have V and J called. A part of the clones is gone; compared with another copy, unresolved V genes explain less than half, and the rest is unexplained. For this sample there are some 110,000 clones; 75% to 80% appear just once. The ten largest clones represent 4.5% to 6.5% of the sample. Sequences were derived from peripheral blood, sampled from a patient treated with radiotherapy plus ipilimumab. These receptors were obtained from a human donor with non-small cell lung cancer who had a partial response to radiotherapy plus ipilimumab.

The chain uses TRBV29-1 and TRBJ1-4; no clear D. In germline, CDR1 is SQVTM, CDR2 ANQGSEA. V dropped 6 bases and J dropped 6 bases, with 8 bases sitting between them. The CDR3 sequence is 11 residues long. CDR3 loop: CSVSYYEKLFF. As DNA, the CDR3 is TGCAGCGTGAGTTACTATGAAAAACTGTTTTTT.

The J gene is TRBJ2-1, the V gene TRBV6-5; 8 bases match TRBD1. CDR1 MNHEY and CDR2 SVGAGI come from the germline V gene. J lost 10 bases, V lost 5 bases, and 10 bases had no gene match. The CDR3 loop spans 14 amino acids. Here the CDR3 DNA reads TGTGCCAGCAGTGACATTCCAGGGGGCAGGGAGCAGTTCTTC. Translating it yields CASSDIPGGREQFF.

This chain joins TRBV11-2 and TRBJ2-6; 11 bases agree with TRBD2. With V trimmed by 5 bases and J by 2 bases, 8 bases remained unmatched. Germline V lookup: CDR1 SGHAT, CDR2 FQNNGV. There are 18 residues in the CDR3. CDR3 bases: TGTGCCAGCAGCCGTACGGGACTAGCGGTAACTGGGGCCAACGTCCTGACTTTC. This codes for CASSRTGLAVTGANVLTF.

In DNA form, the CDR3 reads TGTGCCAGCAGCTTAGCCTGGAGGCAAGAGACCCAGTACTTC. As protein: CASSLAWRQETQYF. V and J are TRBV7-2 and TRBJ2-5; tentatively, D is TRBD2 (5 bases). The CDR3 has 14 residues. CDR1 SGHTA and CDR2 FQGNSA come from the germline V gene. Between the trimmed V and J ends, which lost 0 bases and 2 bases, there was a span of 7 bases.

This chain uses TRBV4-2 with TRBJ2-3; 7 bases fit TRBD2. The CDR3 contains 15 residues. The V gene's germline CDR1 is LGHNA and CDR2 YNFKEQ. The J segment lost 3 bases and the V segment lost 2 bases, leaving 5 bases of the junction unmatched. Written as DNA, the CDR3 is TGTGCCAGCAGCCAACTTGCGGGAGTTACAGATACGCAGTATTTT. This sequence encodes CASSQLAGVTDTQYF.

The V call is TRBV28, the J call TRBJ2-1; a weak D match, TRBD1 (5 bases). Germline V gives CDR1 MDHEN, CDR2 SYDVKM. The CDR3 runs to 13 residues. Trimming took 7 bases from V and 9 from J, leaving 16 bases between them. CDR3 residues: CASTATVSGEQFF. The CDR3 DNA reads TGTGCCAGCACCGCGACAGTATCCGGTGAGCAGTTCTTC. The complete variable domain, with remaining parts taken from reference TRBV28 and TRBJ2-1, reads DVKVTQSSRYLVKRTGEKVFLECVQDMDHENMFWYRQDPGLGLRLIYFSYDVKMKEKGDIPEGYSVSREKKERFSLILESASTNQTSMYLCASTATVSGEQFFGPGTRLTVL.

CDR3 amino acids: CASSATSGQETQYF. The CDR3 region has the DNA TGTGCCAGCAGCGCGACTAGCGGACAAGAGACCCAGTACTTC. The chain employs TRBV5-4 and TRBJ2-5; 9 bases agree with TRBD2. J gave up 2 bases and V 4 bases, and 3 bases lay outside the gene matches. Germline V lookup: CDR1 SGHNT, CDR2 YYREEE (reference sequence). The length of the CDR3 is 14 residues.

The CDR3 sequence is CASSPSVVVSGPYNEQFF. In nucleotides, the CDR3 is TGTGCCAGCAGTCCCTCGGTCGTTGTTAGCGGGCCATACAATGAGCAGTTCTTC. This rearrangement joins TRBV28 to TRBJ2-1; 7 nucleotides agree with TRBD2. This CDR3 is built from 18 residues. Trimming removed 5 bases from V and 4 bases from J; junction bases left unmatched: 17. In germline, CDR1 is MDHEN, CDR2 SYDVKM. Drawing the rest from reference TRBV28 and TRBJ2-1, the complete variable domain is DVKVTQSSRYLVKRTGEKVFLECVQDMDHENMFWYRQDPGLGLRLIYFSYDVKMKEKGDIPEGYSVSREKKERFSLILESASTNQTSMYLCASSPSVVVSGPYNEQFFGPGTRLTVL.

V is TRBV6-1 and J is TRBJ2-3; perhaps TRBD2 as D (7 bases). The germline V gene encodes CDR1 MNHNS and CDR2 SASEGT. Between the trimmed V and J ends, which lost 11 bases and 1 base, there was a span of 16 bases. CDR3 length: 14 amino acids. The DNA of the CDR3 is TGTGCCTCCGGGGAGGGGGGCGGCACAGATACGCAGTATTTT. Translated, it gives CASGEGGGTDTQYF.

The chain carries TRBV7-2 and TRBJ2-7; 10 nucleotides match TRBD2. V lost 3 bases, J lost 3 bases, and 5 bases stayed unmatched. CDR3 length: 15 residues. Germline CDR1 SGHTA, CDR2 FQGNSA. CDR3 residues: CASSFDTSGNYEQYF. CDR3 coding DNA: TGTGCCAGCAGCTTTGACACTAGCGGGAACTACGAGCAGTACTTC.

The CDR3 DNA reads as TGTGCCAGCAGTTTGGGACAGGGCGGCGAGCAGTACGTC. Encoded protein: CASSLGQGGEQYV. This rearrangement joins TRBV28 to TRBJ2-7, with 9 bases fitting TRBD1. Germline CDR1 is MDHEN and CDR2 is SYDVKM. The CDR3 is made up of 13 amino acids. The J segment lost 6 bases and the V segment lost 3 bases, leaving 3 bases of the junction unmatched.

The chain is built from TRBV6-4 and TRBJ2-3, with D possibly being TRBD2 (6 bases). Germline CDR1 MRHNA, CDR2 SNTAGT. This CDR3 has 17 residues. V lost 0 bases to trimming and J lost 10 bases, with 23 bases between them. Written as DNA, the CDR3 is TGTGCCAGCAGTGACTCAGGGCTAGCGCCGGGCGAGTGGCCGCAGTATTTT. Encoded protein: CASSDSGLAPGEWPQYF.

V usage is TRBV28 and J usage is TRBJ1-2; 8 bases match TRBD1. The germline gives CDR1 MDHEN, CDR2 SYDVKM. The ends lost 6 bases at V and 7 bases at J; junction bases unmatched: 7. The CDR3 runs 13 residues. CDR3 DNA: TGTGCCAGCAGCCGAGGACAGGGTGTTGGCTACACCTTC. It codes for CASSRGQGVGYTF.

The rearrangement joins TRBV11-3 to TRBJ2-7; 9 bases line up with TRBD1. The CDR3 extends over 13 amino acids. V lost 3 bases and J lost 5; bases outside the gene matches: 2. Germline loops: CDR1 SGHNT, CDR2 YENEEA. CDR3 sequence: CASSLGTGHEQYV. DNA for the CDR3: TGTGCCAGCAGCTTGGGGACAGGGCACGAGCAGTACGTC.

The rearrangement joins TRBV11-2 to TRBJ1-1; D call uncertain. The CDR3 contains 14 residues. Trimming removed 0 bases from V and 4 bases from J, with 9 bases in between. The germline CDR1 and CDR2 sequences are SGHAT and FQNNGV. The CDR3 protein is CASSLDLTSTEAFF. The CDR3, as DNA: TGTGCCAGCAGCTTAGATCTCACTTCCACTGAAGCTTTCTTT.

CDR3 residues: CASSRLDISNQPQHF. DNA for the CDR3: TGTGCCAGCAGTAGGCTTGACATTAGCAATCAGCCCCAGCATTTT. The V gene is TRBV6-6, the J gene TRBJ1-5; unclear D gene. There are 15 residues in the CDR3. Germline CDR1 is MNHNY and CDR2 is SVGAGI (reference sequence). Trimming removed 5 bases from V and 0 bases from J, with 11 bases in between.

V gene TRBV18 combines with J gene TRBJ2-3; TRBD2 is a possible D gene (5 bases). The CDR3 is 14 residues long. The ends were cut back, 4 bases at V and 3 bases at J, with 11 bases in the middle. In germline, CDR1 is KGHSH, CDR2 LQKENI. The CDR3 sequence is CASSREGVTDTQYF. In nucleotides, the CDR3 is TGTGCCAGCTCACGCGAGGGAGTAACAGATACGCAGTATTTT.

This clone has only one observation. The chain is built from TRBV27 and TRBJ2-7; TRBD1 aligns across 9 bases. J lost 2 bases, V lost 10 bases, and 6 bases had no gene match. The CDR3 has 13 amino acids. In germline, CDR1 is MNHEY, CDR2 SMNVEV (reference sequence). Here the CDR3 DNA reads TGTGCCATTAGGACAGGGGACCCCTACGAGCAGTACTTC. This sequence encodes CAIRTGDPYEQYF.

The CDR3 spells CASSLWGRNNQPQHF. As DNA, the CDR3 is TGTGCCAGCAGTTTATGGGGCCGTAACAATCAGCCCCAGCATTTT. V usage is TRBV27 and J usage is TRBJ1-5; a possible D gene is TRBD1 (5 bases). Between the trimmed V and J ends, which lost 1 base and 3 bases, there was a span of 10 bases. The CDR3 contains 15 residues. Germline V gene lookup returns CDR1 MNHEY and CDR2 SMNVEV (reference sequence).

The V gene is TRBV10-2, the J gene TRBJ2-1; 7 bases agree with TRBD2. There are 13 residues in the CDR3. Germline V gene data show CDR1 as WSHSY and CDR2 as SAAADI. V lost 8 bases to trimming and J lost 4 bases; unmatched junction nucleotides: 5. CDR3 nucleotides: TGCGCCAGCGGGAGGGCAGATTACAATGAGCAGTTCTTC. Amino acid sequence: CASGRADYNEQFF.

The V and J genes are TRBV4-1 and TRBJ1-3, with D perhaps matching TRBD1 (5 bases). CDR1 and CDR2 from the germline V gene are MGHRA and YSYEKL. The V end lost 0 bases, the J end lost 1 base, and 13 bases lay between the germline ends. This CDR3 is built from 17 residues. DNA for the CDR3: TGCGCCAGCAGCCAAGACCAGGGAGCGGGGTCTGGAAACACCATATATTTT. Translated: CASSQDQGAGSGNTIYF.